This T cell receptor (beta chain) is drawn from a study of cytomegalovirus exposure and HLA in healthy donors. Study-level background: Earlier findings included roughly 120 million unique TCR beta sequences obtained from 170 million or so T cells.

The primer mix had 60 Vbeta and 13 Jbeta primers. TCRdb keeps only in-frame clones here, not all; method: immunoSEQ multiplex PCR. This listing includes about 130,000 clones. Whole-study results and caveats: Through in vitro validation, three CMV-associated chains were shown to be specific for CMV antigens.

Details on this clone: As yet, its antigen is unknown.

Germline V gene sequence: CDR1 SNHLY, CDR2 FYNNEI. J lost 3 bases, V lost 7 bases, and 4 bases had no gene match. This CDR3 spans 13 amino acids. This chain connects TRBV2 to TRBJ2-7; 9 bases agree with TRBD1. The sample comprised PBMCs. The TCR sequence derives from a man aged 40-55 years in good health and CMV-seronegative. The DNA for the CDR3 is TGTGCCAGCAATGGACAGGGGAGCTACGAGCAGTACTTC. It translates to CASNGQGSYEQYF.